This TCR beta chain was identified during a study of blood T cell repertoires in COVID-19. Only in-frame clones appear in the TCRdb table, and some are missing; sequencing was by immunoSEQ multiplex PCR. The sample records under 150,000 clones, 70% to 90% being singletons. This CDR3 has 15 amino acids. The ends lost 1 base at V and 7 bases at J; junction bases unmatched: 5. Germline values: CDR1 LGHDT, CDR2 YNNKEL (reference sequence). This clonotype was sampled from an older woman with COVID-19, enrolled during active disease. This sequence joins TRBV3-1 (or the pseudogene TRBV3-2) and TRBJ1-4, with TRBD1 matching over 8 bases. The sequencing sample was made of peripheral blood. CDR3 residues: CASSQGDRRTEKLFF. The CDR3 DNA reads as TGTGCCAGCAGCCAAGGGGACAGGCGGACTGAAAAACTGTTTTTT.